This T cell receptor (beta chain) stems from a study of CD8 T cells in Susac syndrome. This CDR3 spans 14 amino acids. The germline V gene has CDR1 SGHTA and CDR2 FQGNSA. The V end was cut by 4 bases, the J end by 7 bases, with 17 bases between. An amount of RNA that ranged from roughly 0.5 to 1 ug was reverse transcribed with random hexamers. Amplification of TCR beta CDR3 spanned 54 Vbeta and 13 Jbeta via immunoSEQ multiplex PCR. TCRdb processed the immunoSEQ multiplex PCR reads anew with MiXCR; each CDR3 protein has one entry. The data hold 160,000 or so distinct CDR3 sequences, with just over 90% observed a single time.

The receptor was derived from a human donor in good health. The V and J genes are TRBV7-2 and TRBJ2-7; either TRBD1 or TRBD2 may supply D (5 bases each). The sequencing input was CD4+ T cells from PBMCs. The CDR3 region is CASSSLGDLREQYF. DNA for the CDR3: TGTGCCAGCAGCTCCCTCGGGGACCTGAGGGAGCAGTACTTC.